This T cell receptor (beta chain) was captured by sequencing in a study of blood T cells in healthy people across ages (dated by TCRdb to about 2015). Study-level background: In model experiments, template switching captured roughly one uniquely barcoded TCR beta cDNA molecule for every two T cells. Four age groups were formed from the donors: young (average roughly 15 years), middle-aged (around 41), aged (more than 55) and long-lived (roughly 81). The study analyzed two additional independent replicas of 1 million unique cDNA reads from the same blood draw for two donors, one aged 18 to 30 and one aged 80 or older. The study measured age-related changes in TCR beta repertoire diversity using deep sequencing normalized with unique cDNA molecular identifiers. Donors of different ages were randomly distributed across sequencing lanes to avoid experimental bias. Beyond this particular receptor, the publication reports: Because the CMV infection status of the donors was unknown, age-related changes in expanded clonotypes may potentially have been confounded. Observed TCR beta diversity correlated strongly with the percentage of naive T cells measured by flow cytometry. Conclusive comparison of naive and antigen-experienced compartments was prevented by the profiling of bulk unsorted PBMCs. As age increased, observed TCR beta diversity per million T cells dropped in a roughly linear way, and a significant reduction was already evident by age about 40. Compared with the aged group, the long-lived group had more naive CD4+ T cells, fewer expanded clones and increased TCR diversity, suggesting age selection. Estimates of total diversity based on one million sequenced T cells were considered lower bounds and underestimates.

Reading the germline V gene (reference sequence) gives CDR1 MNHEY and CDR2 SMNVEV. Trimmed from V: 6 bases; trimmed from J: 3 bases; junction bases lacking a gene match: 10. The CDR3 has 15 amino acids, counting the end cysteine and phenylalanine. The kept DNA is CDR3 alone, 45 bases in frame from the first base. Systemically healthy Caucasian individuals from Russia, some 40 in total and aged about 6 to 95 years, were included as donors. About 10 milliliters of peripheral blood were drawn from each donor into EDTA-treated Vacutainer tubes. Ficoll-Paque density-gradient centrifugation was used to isolate PBMCs, with at least 7 million obtained per sample. Total RNA was extracted from PBMCs with Trizol reagent, with at least 5.5 micrograms obtained per sample. Naive CD45RAhigh/CD27high T cell percentages were measured by flow cytometry on a PBMC aliquot from every donor. Libraries came from 5' RACE. Sequencing instrument: Illumina HiSeq 2500. The second PCR ran for about 7 to 11 cycles and used a J-beta primer mix along with a sample-barcoded 5' primer. Each TCR beta cDNA molecule received a unique molecular identifier from a template-switch 5' adaptor carrying 12 random nucleotides. Each sample yielded at least 2.5 million CDR3-containing paired-end reads. All of the RNA was converted into first-strand cDNA using the Mint cDNA synthesis kit, with a TRBC-specific oligonucleotide serving as the primer. All cDNA was treated with uracil-DNA glycosylase and then went through a first 18-cycle PCR with the universal primers M1SS and BC2_uni_R. As for the original processing: For normalization, 1 million high-quality reads were randomly selected from each sample, with every read carrying a distinct molecular identifier. Reads sharing molecular identifiers were discarded rather than binned into consensus sequences. MiTCR, with a Q25 quality threshold and the strictest error-elimination algorithm, was used for CDR3 identification, clonotype clustering and error correction. A nonparametric unseen species model with Euler transformation was used to estimate lower-bound total TCR beta diversity. The raw public data were reprocessed by TCRdb itself: fastp quality trimming at Q25, MiXCR clonotype calling, in-frame beta chains only. Identical CDR3 proteins give one entry, which carries the most common genes and DNA. The V and J calls, along with clone size, are taken from TCRdb and not from the paper's own processing. Recorded for this sample are about 2 million distinct CDR3 sequences; around half of them occurred a single time. Of the sample, roughly 2.1% falls within the top ten clones.

A remark on this clonotype: The antigen it recognizes is unknown. No qualities accompany the bases; no much larger clone lies one base away.

The receptor comes from a middle-aged woman in good health. Material: blood. In this chain, TRBV27 is recombined with TRBJ2-7; TRBD1 aligns with 8 central bases. The DNA sequence is given as TGTGCCAGCAGGCGCAGGGACAGGTTGATCTACGAGCAGTACTTC. Its translation reads: CASRRRDRLIYEQYF.